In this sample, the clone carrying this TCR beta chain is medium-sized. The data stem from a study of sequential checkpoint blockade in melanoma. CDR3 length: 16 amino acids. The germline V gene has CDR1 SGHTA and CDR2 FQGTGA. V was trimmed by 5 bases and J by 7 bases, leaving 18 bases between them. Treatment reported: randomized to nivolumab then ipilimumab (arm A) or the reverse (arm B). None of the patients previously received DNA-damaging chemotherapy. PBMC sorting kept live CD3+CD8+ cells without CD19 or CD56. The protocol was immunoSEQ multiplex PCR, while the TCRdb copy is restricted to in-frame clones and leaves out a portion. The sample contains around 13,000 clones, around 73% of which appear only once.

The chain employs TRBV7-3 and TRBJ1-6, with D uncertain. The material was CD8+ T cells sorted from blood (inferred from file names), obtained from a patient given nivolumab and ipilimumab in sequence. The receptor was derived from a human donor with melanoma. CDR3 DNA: TGTGCCAGCAGCCACCTAAGACGGGATAAGAATTCACCCCTCCACTTT. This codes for CASSHLRRDKNSPLHF.